The 24 T cell receptor beta chains listed next were all sequenced from one sample in a study of OX40 agonist ivuxolimab in advanced cancers. The repertoire was sequenced with immunoSEQ multiplex PCR; TCRdb's copy has only in-frame clones and lacks some. The sample includes around 58,000 clones, 75% to 90% of them seen just once. The specimen comprised CD4+ or CD8+ T cells sorted from blood, sampled in a trial of the OX40 agonist ivuxolimab. These receptors all come from an adult with an advanced solid tumor such as melanoma, head and neck, liver or kidney cancer.

The chain is built from TRBV19 and TRBJ2-5, with 8 bases that match TRBD1. With V trimmed by 0 bases and J by 5 bases, 5 bases remained unmatched. This CDR3 region has 15 residues. Germline V lookup: CDR1 LNHDA, CDR2 SQIVND (reference sequence). CDR3 bases: TGTGCCAGTAGTATAGATAGCAGGGGGCATGAGACCCAGTACTTC. Protein sequence: CASSIDSRGHETQYF.

The gene calls are TRBV5-6 and TRBJ2-3, with D possibly TRBD2 on 7 matching bases. Trimming took 2 bases from V and 5 from J, leaving 15 bases between them. Germline CDR1 and CDR2: SGHDT and YYEEEE. This CDR3 region has 15 residues. The CDR3 sequence: CASSLMGGPEDTQYF. CDR3 bases: TGTGCCAGCAGCTTAATGGGGGGGCCTGAAGATACGCAGTATTTT.

The V gene is TRBV19, the J gene TRBJ2-7, with 7 bases that match TRBD1. The CDR3 loop spans 14 amino acids. After removal of 3 bases from V and 2 bases from J, the junction contained 4 bases not matched to a gene. Germline-derived CDR1 and CDR2 are LNHDA and SQIVND (reference sequence). This CDR3 reads CASSIWDRTYEQYF. In nucleotides, the CDR3 is TGTGCCAGTAGTATTTGGGACAGAACCTACGAGCAGTACTTC.

This chain joins TRBV5-1 and TRBJ2-7, with TRBD1 matching over 7 bases. After removal of 4 bases from V and 6 bases from J, the junction contained 10 bases not matched to a gene. There are 14 residues in the CDR3. Germline V gene data show CDR1 as SGHRS and CDR2 as YFSETQ. This chain's CDR3 is CASSPKTGSGEQYF. CDR3 sequence (DNA): TGCGCCAGCAGCCCGAAGACAGGGAGCGGCGAGCAGTACTTC.

This chain links TRBV19 with TRBJ1-1; tentative D call: TRBD1 (5 bases). CDR3 length equals 14 residues. V was trimmed by 7 bases and J by 2 bases, leaving 14 bases between them. Germline V lookup: CDR1 LNHDA, CDR2 SQIVND (reference sequence). The CDR3 sequence is CASTKVWDNTEAFF. DNA for the CDR3: TGTGCCAGTACCAAGGTGTGGGACAACACTGAAGCTTTCTTT.

J is TRBJ1-3 and V is TRBV7-9, with TRBD1 identical over 7 bases. This CDR3 is built from 13 residues. Looked up from germline, CDR1 is SEHNR and CDR2 is FQNEAQ (reference sequence). Trimming removed 5 bases from V and 3 bases from J; junction bases left unmatched: 1. CDR3: CASSRDSGNTIYF. CDR3 bases: TGTGCCAGCAGCCGGGACAGTGGAAACACCATATATTTT.

V and J are TRBV28 and TRBJ2-1; D unclear. V was pared by 3 bases and J by 4 bases, with 13 bases between. The CDR3 spans 15 residues. Germline loops: CDR1 MDHEN, CDR2 SYDVKM. CDR3 in DNA: TGTGCCAGCAGTTTGCAGCTGTACCCTTACAATGAGCAGTTCTTC. Amino acid sequence: CASSLQLYPYNEQFF.

The chain links TRBV4-3 to TRBJ2-5; TRBD2 matches 12 bases. The CDR3 runs to 17 residues. CDR1 and CDR2 (germline): LGHNA, YSLEER. Trimming at V came to 1 base and at J to 2 bases, leaving 5 bases not matched to a gene. The chain's CDR3 is CASSQGLGTSGQETQYF. Here the CDR3 DNA reads TGCGCCAGCAGCCAAGGTCTTGGGACTAGCGGGCAAGAGACCCAGTACTTC.

The chain employs TRBV27 and TRBJ1-4, with D possibly matching TRBD1 (6 bases). Germline assignment: CDR1 MNHEY and CDR2 SMNVEV (reference sequence). This CDR3 comprises 12 residues. V dropped 8 bases and J dropped 12 bases, with 16 bases sitting between them. CDR3 coding DNA: TGTGCCAGCGGGGACATCGGGAGACAACTGTTTTTT. As protein: CASGDIGRQLFF.

The chain is built from TRBV9 and TRBJ2-3; TRBD2 matches 10 bases. J was trimmed by 2 bases and V by 3 bases; bases with no gene match: 6. The length of the CDR3 is 16 residues. Germline V CDR1 and CDR2: SGDLS, YYNGEE. The CDR3: CASSAGLASHTDTQYF. DNA for the CDR3: TGTGCCAGCAGCGCGGGACTAGCGAGTCACACAGATACGCAGTATTTT.

This chain uses TRBV9 with TRBJ2-7; the D gene is possibly TRBD2 (6 bases). This CDR3 comprises 15 residues. V lost 4 bases to trimming and J lost 7 bases, with 21 bases between them. The germline CDR1 and CDR2 sequences are SGDLS and YYNGEE. The CDR3 here is CASSYRDSNGGEQYF. CDR3 bases: TGTGCCAGCAGCTACCGGGACTCCAACGGAGGGGAGCAGTACTTC.

This clone was recorded a few times. The chain is built from TRBV2 and TRBJ1-1; D call uncertain. Germline CDR1 reads SNHLY; CDR2 reads FYNNEI. V was shortened by 1 base and J by 8 bases, with 11 bases between the two germline ends. CDR3 length equals 13 residues. The DNA of the CDR3 is TGTGCCAGCAGTGAAGGGGTAGCATGGGAAGCTTTCTTT. Amino acids: CASSEGVAWEAFF.

The rearrangement uses TRBV4-1 and TRBJ1-2; D is undetermined. CDR3 length: 15 amino acids. V lost 1 base and J lost 2, with 11 bases in between. The germline V gene has CDR1 MGHRA and CDR2 YSYEKL. Here the CDR3 reads CASSQGSPSNYGYTF. The CDR3 DNA reads TGCGCCAGCAGCCAAGGGTCGCCTTCAAACTATGGCTACACCTTC.

The V call is TRBV4-3, the J call TRBJ1-5; no clear D. V was pared by 0 bases and J by 2 bases, with 11 bases between. The V gene's germline CDR1 is LGHNA and CDR2 YSLEER. The CDR3 is 16 residues long. In DNA, the CDR3 is TGCGCCAGCAGCCAAGAACGGTACAGTCGCAATCAGCCCCAGCATTTT. It specifies CASSQERYSRNQPQHF.

The gene calls are TRBV6-1 and TRBJ2-3; 7 nucleotides agree with TRBD2. Germline lookup yields CDR1 MNHNS and CDR2 SASEGT. CDR3 length: 16 amino acids. The V gene end was trimmed by 3 bases and the J gene end by 2 bases; junction bases not matched to a gene: 8. The CDR3 spells CASSDGLVGNTDTQYF. In DNA, the CDR3 is TGTGCCAGCAGTGACGGACTAGTGGGCAACACAGATACGCAGTATTTT.

This clone is labeled medium-sized. The rearrangement joins TRBV11-2 to TRBJ1-1; TRBD1 is a possible D gene (5 bases). The CDR3 consists of 14 residues. CDR1 SGHAT and CDR2 FQNNGV come from the germline V gene. V lost 5 bases and J 9 bases, leaving 19 bases between the germline ends. The CDR3 reads CASSIPGTEVKAFF. CDR3 coding DNA: TGTGCCAGCAGCATACCCGGGACGGAGGTTAAAGCTTTCTTT. Using reference TRBV11-2 and TRBJ1-1 for the parts outside the CDR3, the full variable domain is EAGVAQSPRYKIIEKRQSVAFWCNPISGHATLYWYQQILGQGPKLLIQFQNNGVVDDSQLPKDRFSAERLKGVDSTLKIQPAKLEDSAVYLCASSIPGTEVKAFFGQGTRLTVV.

This clone is a singleton in its sample. The chain employs TRBV9 and TRBJ2-7; TRBD1 is a possible D gene (5 bases). Trimming shortened V by 0 bases and J by 5 bases, and 15 bases separated the two germline ends. The V gene's germline CDR1 is SGDLS and CDR2 YYNGEE. The CDR3 consists of 15 residues. CDR3 sequence (DNA): TGTGCCAGCAGCGTAGGGGCAGGGCAGGCCCACGAGCAGTACTTC. This translates into CASSVGAGQAHEQYF.

The CDR3 sequence is CASSATSGVGDEQFF. The CDR3, as DNA: TGTGCCAGCAGCGCTACGAGCGGCGTCGGTGATGAGCAGTTCTTC. The genes are TRBV9 and TRBJ2-1, with D possibly TRBD2 on 5 matching bases. Trimming stripped 3 bases from V and 8 bases from J, with 18 bases between. The CDR3 length is 15 residues. CDR1 and CDR2 (germline): SGDLS, YYNGEE.

V gene TRBV15 combines with J gene TRBJ1-1; 11 bases line up with TRBD1. V lost 3 bases to trimming and J lost 5 bases; unmatched junction nucleotides: 8. CDR3 length equals 16 residues. In germline, CDR1 is LNHNV, CDR2 YYDKDF (reference sequence). CDR3 in amino acids: CATSSSMDRGQTEAFF. DNA for the CDR3: TGTGCCACCAGCAGCAGTATGGACAGGGGGCAGACTGAAGCTTTCTTT.

V and J are TRBV7-2 and TRBJ1-2; no reliable D call. The germline V gene encodes CDR1 SGHTA and CDR2 FQGNSA. The length of the CDR3 is 16 residues. Deletions cut 7 bases from V and 2 bases from J, with 20 bases between. The CDR3 is CASTPMLALGNYGYTF. DNA of the CDR3: TGTGCCAGCACCCCAATGTTGGCCTTAGGGAACTATGGCTACACCTTC. Full variable domain (remainder filled in from reference TRBV7-2 and TRBJ1-2): GAGVSQSPSNKVTEKGKDVELRCDPISGHTALYWYRQSLGQGLEFLIYFQGNSAPDKSGLPSDRFSAERTGGSVSTLTIQRTQQEDSAVYLCASTPMLALGNYGYTFGSGTRLTVV.

This clone was counted once. The genes are TRBV6-6 and TRBJ1-1; D may be TRBD1 (5 bases). The germline gives CDR1 MNHNY, CDR2 SVGAGI (reference sequence). The CDR3 extends over 14 amino acids. The germline V and J ends were trimmed by 5 bases and 8 bases, with 18 bases remaining between them. The CDR3 loop is CASSTRGVLGEAFF. In nucleotides, the CDR3 is TGTGCCAGCAGTACCCGGGGCGTTTTGGGAGAAGCTTTCTTT.

This clone was seen just once. This sequence joins TRBV29-1 and TRBJ2-3; 7 bases line up with TRBD1. V shed 7 bases, J shed 2 bases, and the junction held 15 bases outside the gene matches. The CDR3 consists of 16 residues. Per the germline V gene, CDR1 is SQVTM and CDR2 is ANQGSEA. The chain's CDR3 is CSALTRDSGFTDTQYF. The CDR3 DNA reads TGCAGCGCCCTAACGAGGGACAGTGGGTTCACAGATACGCAGTATTTT.

The V gene is TRBV5-5, the J gene TRBJ1-4; the D gene is possibly TRBD1 (5 bases). Trimming shortened V by 0 bases and J by 7 bases, and 16 bases separated the two germline ends. The CDR3 consists of 16 residues. Germline lookup yields CDR1 SGHKS and CDR2 YYEKEE (reference sequence). The CDR3 here is CASSLDGRGIFEKLFF. The CDR3 bases are TGTGCCAGCAGCTTGGATGGGCGGGGGATATTTGAAAAACTGTTTTTT.

The CDR3 DNA is TGTGCCAGCAGGGGGGCTGGGACAGGGGGATACAATGAGCAGTTCTTC. It codes for CASRGAGTGGYNEQFF. This chain links TRBV7-9 with TRBJ2-1; 11 bases map to TRBD1. V was pared by 6 bases and J by 4 bases, with 8 bases of the junction left unmatched. Germline lookup yields CDR1 SEHNR and CDR2 FQNEAQ (reference sequence). This CDR3 is built from 16 residues.